A single TCR beta chain is shown here with its context. Assay used: immunoSEQ multiplex PCR; TCRdb lists only in-frame clones, some missing. The sample yields fewer than 200,000 clones, roughly four fifths seen once. These data come from a study of blood T cell repertoires in COVID-19. Study context: Acute-phase and convalescent COVID-19 samples originated in the United States, Italy and Spain.

Enrolment of Seattle patients took place during active infection, and they were followed longitudinally. In germline, CDR1 is WNHNN, CDR2 SYGVQD (reference sequence). The J segment lost 2 bases and the V segment lost 4 bases, leaving 6 bases of the junction unmatched. The CDR3 is made up of 16 amino acids. Material for sequencing was peripheral blood. V is TRBV10-1 and J is TRBJ2-1, with 9 bases lining up with TRBD1. This sequence originates from a woman between 65 and 79 years old with COVID-19, enrolled during active disease. CDR3 DNA sequence: TGCGCCAGCAGTGGAGGCGGGACAGGGACCTACAATGAGCAGTTCTTC. As protein: CASSGGGTGTYNEQFF.